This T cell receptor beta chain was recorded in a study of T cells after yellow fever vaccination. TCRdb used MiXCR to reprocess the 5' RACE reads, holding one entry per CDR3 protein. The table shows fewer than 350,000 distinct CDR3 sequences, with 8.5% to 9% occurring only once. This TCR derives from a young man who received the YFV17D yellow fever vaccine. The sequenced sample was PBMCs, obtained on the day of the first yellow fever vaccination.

The CDR3 region has the DNA TGCAGTGCTAGAGTAACCGGGGGAGGGTCCCATGAGCAGTTCTTC. Protein sequence: CSARVTGGGSHEQFF. V and J are TRBV20-1 and TRBJ2-1; TRBD2 matches 7 bases. Trimming cost V 1 base and J 8 bases; bases outside gene matches: 11. This CDR3 has 15 amino acids. Germline CDR1 is DFQATT and CDR2 is SNEGSKA (reference sequence).